This T cell receptor (beta chain) was identified during a study of shared clonotypes between healthy human individuals. At the level of the study: Per donor, three plates held CD4 naive cells, three held CD4 memory, two held CD8 naive and one held CD8 memory.

Profiling relied on immunoSEQ multiplex PCR, and the TCRdb table lists in-frame clones only, not all of them. This table has a few million clones, over 85% appearing once. General study findings and limits: Despite large depth, rarefaction showed incomplete sorted-subset sequencing. Generally, naive subsets came out with larger estimated richness than memory subsets. A few donors had about 5.1% of their naive CD4 clonotypes in common.

Comments on this clone: Its antigen is not identified.

Cells designated naive CD8 were CD45RO-negative and were positively selected for CCR7, with terminally differentiated effector memory CD45RA+ cells excluded. The V gene lost 6 bases and the J gene lost 10 bases, with 22 bases spanning the gap. Germline V gene data show CDR1 as SQVTM and CDR2 as ANQGSEA. The CDR3 consists of 14 residues. The sample taken for sequencing was naive CD8+ T cells from PBMCs. The chain uses TRBV29-1 and TRBJ2-1; D unresolved. This sequence was found in a man younger than 30 in good health. Some clones in this sample may be carry-over from other donors' samples. Written as DNA, the CDR3 is TGCAGCGTCGCCGCAACAGTAGCCCTCGGGGAGCAGTTCTTC. Residues: CSVAATVALGEQFF.